These 11 T cell receptor beta chains originate from one sample sequenced in a study of blood T cell repertoires in COVID-19. Clones were sequenced by immunoSEQ multiplex PCR, and TCRdb holds only the in-frame ones, with some missing. Of approximately 200,000 clones detected, about 86% appear once; the ten largest clones hold around 1.5%. Specimen: peripheral blood. The receptors stem from a young man with active or convalescent COVID-19.

The chain combines TRBV12-1 with TRBJ2-1; the D call in the table, TRBD2, was not verified against the DNA. TRBV12-1 is reported as a pseudogene. There are 15 residues in the CDR3. CDR3 residues: CASSAPSGRYNEQFF. CDR3 nucleotides: TGTGCCAGCAGCGCCCCTAGCGGGAGATACAATGAGCAGTTCTTC.

The rearrangement uses TRBV28 and TRBJ2-2, with D tentatively TRBD2 (5 bases). Germline V CDR1 and CDR2: MDHEN, SYDVKM. The CDR3 has 16 residues. Trimming took off 7 bases at V and 1 base at J, with 16 bases between the two ends. CDR3 in amino acids: CASKPRGELNTGELFF. The DNA for the CDR3 is TGTGCCAGCAAACCCCGGGGAGAGCTGAACACCGGGGAGCTGTTTTTT.

V is TRBV27 and J is TRBJ1-4; unclear D gene. The CDR3 runs to 15 residues. V shed 5 bases and J shed 1 base, with 11 bases lying between them. From germline, CDR1 is MNHEY and CDR2 SMNVEV (reference sequence). Here the CDR3 reads CASSRNSQTNEKLFF. CDR3 nucleotide sequence: TGTGCCAGCAGTCGCAACAGTCAAACTAATGAAAAACTGTTTTTT. Variable domain in full (rest from reference TRBV27 and TRBJ1-4): EAQVTQNPRYLITVTGKKLTVTCSQNMNHEYMSWYRQDPGLGLRQIYYSMNVEVTDKGDVPEGYKVSRKEKRNFPLILESPSPNQTSLYFCASSRNSQTNEKLFFGSGTQLSVL.

With regard to this clone: Mismatch with germline at one junction end may stem from a read error. The rearrangement links TRBV7-7 to TRBJ2-3, with a possible D match to TRBD2 (6 bases). Germline V CDR1 and CDR2: SSHAT, FNYEAQ (reference sequence). The CDR3 extends over 15 amino acids. In nucleotides, the CDR3 is TGTGCTAGCAGCCCCGGGACGGGAGGCACAGATACGCAGTATTTT. This translates into CASSPGTGGTDTQYF.

The chain couples TRBV12-3 or TRBV12-4 to TRBJ1-1; D uncertain. V lost 6 bases and J 1 base, leaving 6 bases between the germline ends. This CDR3 contains 12 residues. CDR3 sequence: CASSLSNTEAFF. CDR3 DNA sequence: TGTGCCAGCAGCCTTTCGAACACTGAAGCTTTCTTT.

Ten or more counts support this clone. The gene calls are TRBV28 and TRBJ2-2; D perhaps matches TRBD1 (5 bases). CDR3 size: 15 residues. V lost 2 bases and J lost 5, with 12 bases in between. Germline V gene lookup returns CDR1 MDHEN and CDR2 SYDVKM. CDR3 nucleotides: TGTGCCAGCAGTTTACGGACACCTAGGACCGGGGAGCTGTTTTTT. It yields the protein CASSLRTPRTGELFF. Variable domain in full (rest from reference TRBV28 and TRBJ2-2): DVKVTQSSRYLVKRTGEKVFLECVQDMDHENMFWYRQDPGLGLRLIYFSYDVKMKEKGDIPEGYSVSREKKERFSLILESASTNQTSMYLCASSLRTPRTGELFFGEGSRLTVL.

In this sample, this clone turned up once. The J gene is TRBJ1-2, the V gene TRBV27, with 7 bases aligning to TRBD1. Looked up from germline, CDR1 is MNHEY and CDR2 is SMNVEV (reference sequence). The CDR3 covers 13 residues. With 5 bases clipped from V and 2 bases from J, the junction kept 2 bases outside the gene matches. CDR3 DNA sequence: TGTGCCAGCAGTCCACAGGGGAACTATGGCTACACCTTC. As protein: CASSPQGNYGYTF.

The rearrangement links TRBV19 to TRBJ2-7; D possibly corresponds to TRBD2 (5 bases). This CDR3 comprises 13 residues. The ends were cut back, 2 bases at V and 3 bases at J, with 8 bases in the middle. Germline V CDR1 and CDR2: LNHDA, SQIVND (reference sequence). This CDR3 is CASSIRENYEQYF. CDR3 nucleotides: TGTGCCAGTAGTATAAGGGAGAACTACGAGCAGTACTTC. Complete variable domain (other parts from reference TRBV19 and TRBJ2-7): DGGITQSPKYLFRKEGQNVTLSCEQNLNHDAMYWYRQDPGQGLRLIYYSQIVNDFQKGDIAEGYSVSREKKESFPLTVTSAQKNPTAFYLCASSIRENYEQYFGPGTRLTVT.

This chain links TRBV25-1 with TRBJ1-2, with 8 bases that match TRBD1. J was trimmed by 8 bases and V by 6 bases; bases with no gene match: 8. Per the germline V gene, CDR1 is MGHDK and CDR2 is SYGVNS. The CDR3 runs to 13 residues. Here the CDR3 reads CASRQGGEKGYTF. In DNA form, the CDR3 reads TGTGCCAGCAGACAGGGGGGAGAGAAGGGCTACACCTTC.

This clone was found once. The V call is TRBV13, the J call TRBJ2-7, with D tentatively TRBD2 (6 bases). The germline CDR1 and CDR2 sequences are PRHDT and FYEKMQ (reference sequence). The length of the CDR3 is 14 residues. The V end lost 3 bases, the J end lost 5 bases, and 14 bases lay between the germline ends. DNA for the CDR3: TGTGCCAGCAGCTTCAGAACGGGAGCAGACGAGCAGTACTTC. As protein: CASSFRTGADEQYF.

This chain joins TRBV19 and TRBJ2-6; 8 nucleotides match TRBD1. V trimming: 2 bases; J trimming: 1 base; junction bases outside the gene matches: 4. Per the germline V gene, CDR1 is LNHDA and CDR2 is SQIVND (reference sequence). This CDR3 contains 17 residues. The CDR3 reads CASSIYQGASGANVLTF. The CDR3 nucleotides read TGTGCCAGTAGTATATATCAGGGGGCGTCTGGGGCCAACGTCCTGACTTTC.